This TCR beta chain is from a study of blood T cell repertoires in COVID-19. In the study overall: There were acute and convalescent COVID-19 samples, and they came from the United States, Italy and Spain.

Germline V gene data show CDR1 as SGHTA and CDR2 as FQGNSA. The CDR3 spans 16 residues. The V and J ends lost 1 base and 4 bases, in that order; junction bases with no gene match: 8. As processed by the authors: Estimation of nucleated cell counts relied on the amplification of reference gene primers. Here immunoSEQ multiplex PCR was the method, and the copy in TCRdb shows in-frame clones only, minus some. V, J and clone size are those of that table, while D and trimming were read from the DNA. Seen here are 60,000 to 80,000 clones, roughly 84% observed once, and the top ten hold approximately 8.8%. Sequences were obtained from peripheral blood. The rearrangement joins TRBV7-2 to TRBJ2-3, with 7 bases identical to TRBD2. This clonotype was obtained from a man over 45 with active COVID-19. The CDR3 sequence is CASSLVRTRSSDTQYF. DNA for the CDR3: TGTGCCAGCAGCTTAGTAAGGACTAGGAGTTCAGATACGCAGTATTTT.